This TCR beta chain is from a study of OX40 agonist ivuxolimab in advanced cancers. Background on the study: Among those treated, three patients had partial responses, one with hepatocellular carcinoma and two with cutaneous melanoma. Findings of the study overall: By week 6 at 0.1 to 3.0 mg/kg, blood CD4+ and CD8+ T cells had expanded clonally. On average, CD8+ T cells showed a greater number of expanded clones than CD4+.

The V and J ends lost 8 bases and 6 bases respectively, with 17 bases between them. Germline CDR1 LNHDA, CDR2 SQIVND (reference sequence). This CDR3 contains 13 residues. Worth noting for this clone: The antigen is undetermined.

Patients were excluded for autoimmune disease history or systemic immunosuppression. Assay used: immunoSEQ multiplex PCR; TCRdb lists only in-frame clones, some missing. The sample carries tens of thousands of clones, about three quarters recorded once. This receptor was taken from an adult with an advanced solid tumor such as melanoma, head and neck, liver or kidney cancer. The chain combines TRBV19 with TRBJ2-7, with D possibly being TRBD1 or TRBD2 (5 bases each). The specimen comprised CD4+ or CD8+ T cells sorted from blood, sampled in a trial of the OX40 agonist ivuxolimab. CDR3 DNA: TGTGCCAGTGGCCTTTCGAGGGGAACCGAGCAGTACTTC. It translates to CASGLSRGTEQYF.